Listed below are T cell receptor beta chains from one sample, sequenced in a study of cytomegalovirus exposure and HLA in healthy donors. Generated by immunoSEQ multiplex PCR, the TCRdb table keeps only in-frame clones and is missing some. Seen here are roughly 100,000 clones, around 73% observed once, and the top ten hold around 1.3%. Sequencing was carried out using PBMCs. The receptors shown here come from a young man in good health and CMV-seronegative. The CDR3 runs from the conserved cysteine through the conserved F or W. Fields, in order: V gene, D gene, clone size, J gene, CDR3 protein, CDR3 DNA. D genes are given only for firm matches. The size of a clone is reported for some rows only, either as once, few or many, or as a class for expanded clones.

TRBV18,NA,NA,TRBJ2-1,CASSPPLETRTSYNEQFF,TGTGCCAGCTCACCACCCTTAGAGACAAGGACTTCCTACAATGAGCAGTTCTTC
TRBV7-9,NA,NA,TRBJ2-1,CASSLSISYNEQFF,TGTGCCAGCAGCTTAAGCATCTCCTACAATGAGCAGTTCTTC
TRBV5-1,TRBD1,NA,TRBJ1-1,CASSSGQGVMMNTEAFF,TGCGCCAGCAGCTCCGGACAGGGAGTCATGATGAACACTGAAGCTTTCTTT
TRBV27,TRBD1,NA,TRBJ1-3,CASSLTPGTGGNTIYF,TGTGCCAGCAGTCTAACGCCAGGGACAGGGGGAAACACCATATATTTT
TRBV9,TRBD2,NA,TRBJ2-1,CASSVEASGSYNEQFF,TGTGCCAGCAGCGTAGAAGCTAGCGGGAGTTACAATGAGCAGTTCTTC
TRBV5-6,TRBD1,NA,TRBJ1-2,CASSPGTGGYYGYTF,TGTGCCAGCAGCCCCGGGACAGGGGGTTACTATGGCTACACCTTC
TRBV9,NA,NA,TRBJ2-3,CASSVAWGDRTDTQYF,TGTGCCAGCAGCGTAGCGTGGGGGGACAGAACAGATACGCAGTATTTT
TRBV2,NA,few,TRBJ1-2,CASSAGERHGYTF,TGTGCCAGCAGCGCAGGGGAACGACATGGCTACACCTTC
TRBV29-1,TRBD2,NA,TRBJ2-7,CSVEFPGRPSYEQYF,TGCAGCGTTGAATTTCCCGGGAGGCCGTCCTACGAGCAGTACTTC
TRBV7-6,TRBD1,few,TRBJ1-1,CASSSGTGTEAFF,TGTGCCAGCAGCTCCGGGACAGGGACTGAAGCTTTCTTT
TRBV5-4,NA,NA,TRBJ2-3,CASSGQGITDTQYF,TGTGCCAGCAGCGGTCAGGGGATCACAGATACGCAGTATTTT
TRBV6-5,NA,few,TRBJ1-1,CASRVLQGTEAFF,TGTGCCAGCAGGGTCTTACAGGGCACTGAAGCTTTCTTT
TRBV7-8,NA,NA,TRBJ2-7,CASSPLNPGGEQYF,TGTGCCAGCAGCCCCCTGAACCCAGGGGGGGAGCAGTACTTC
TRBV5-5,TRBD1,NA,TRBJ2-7,CASSLPGGYEQYF,TGTGCCAGCAGCCTACCAGGGGGCTACGAGCAGTACTTC
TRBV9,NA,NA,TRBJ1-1,CASSPFGAMNTEAFF,TGTGCCAGCAGCCCTTTTGGAGCAATGAACACTGAAGCTTTCTTT
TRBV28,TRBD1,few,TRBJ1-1,CASSSAWDREVDDGNTEAFF,TGTGCCAGCAGTTCAGCCTGGGACAGGGAAGTGGATGATGGGAACACTGAAGCTTTCTTT
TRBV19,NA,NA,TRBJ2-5,CASSPSYVNPPLETQYF,TGTGCCAGTAGTCCATCCTATGTAAATCCGCCACTAGAGACCCAGTACTTC
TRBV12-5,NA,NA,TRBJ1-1,CASGLVQGVNTEAFF,TGTGCTAGTGGTTTGGTACAGGGAGTGAACACTGAAGCTTTCTTT
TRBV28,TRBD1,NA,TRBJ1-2,CASSTLGQGQGYTF,TGTGCCAGCAGTACACTGGGACAGGGGCAAGGCTACACCTTC
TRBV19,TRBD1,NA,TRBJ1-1,CASKPGQGWNTEAFF,TGTGCCAGTAAACCGGGACAGGGGTGGAACACTGAAGCTTTCTTT
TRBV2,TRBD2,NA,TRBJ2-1,CASSEAGLAGYNEQFF,TGTGCCAGCAGTGAAGCGGGACTAGCGGGATACAATGAGCAGTTCTTC
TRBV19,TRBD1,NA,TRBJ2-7,CASTTERTGDLEQYF,TGTGCCAGCACAACGGAACGGACAGGGGATCTCGAGCAGTACTTC
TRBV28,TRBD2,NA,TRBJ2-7,CASSPRLAGVGEQYF,TGTGCCAGCAGTCCGAGACTAGCGGGAGTAGGCGAGCAGTACTTC
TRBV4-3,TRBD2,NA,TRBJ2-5,CASSQDISGELGETQYF,TGCGCCAGCAGCCAAGATATAAGCGGGGAATTAGGAGAGACCCAGTACTTC
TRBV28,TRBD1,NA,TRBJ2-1,CASSRSRDRGRNEQFF,TGTGCCAGCAGTCGATCCCGGGACAGGGGGCGAAATGAGCAGTTCTTC
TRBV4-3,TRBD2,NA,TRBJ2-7,CASSQEDSGLDYEQYF,TGCGCCAGCAGCCAAGAAGATTCGGGACTAGACTACGAGCAGTACTTC
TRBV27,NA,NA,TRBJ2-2,CASSPDQWGRMNTGELFF,TGTGCCAGCAGTCCCGACCAATGGGGCAGGATGAACACCGGGGAGCTGTTTTTT
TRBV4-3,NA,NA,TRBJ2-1,CASSQGLSGSYNEQFF,TGCGCCAGCAGCCAGGGACTTTCCGGCTCCTACAATGAGCAGTTCTTC
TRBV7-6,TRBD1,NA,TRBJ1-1,CASSLEGTGPNTEAFF,TGTGCCAGCAGCTTAGAAGGGACAGGGCCGAACACTGAAGCTTTCTTT
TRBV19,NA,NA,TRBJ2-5,CASSPWTGGKETQYF,TGTGCCAGTAGTCCCTGGACAGGAGGGAAAGAGACCCAGTACTTC
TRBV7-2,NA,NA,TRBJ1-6,CASSLGGSSYNSPLHF,TGTGCCAGCAGCTTAGGCGGAAGCTCCTATAATTCACCCCTCCACTTT
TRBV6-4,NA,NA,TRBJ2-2,CASSRESGISGELFF,TGTGCCAGCTCCCGCGAATCGGGGATTAGCGGGGAGCTGTTTTTT
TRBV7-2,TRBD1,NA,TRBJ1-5,CASSDRQGQPQHF,TGTGCCAGCAGCGATAGACAGGGTCAGCCCCAGCATTTT
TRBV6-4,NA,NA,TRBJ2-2,CASRAPTGGLATNTGELFF,TGTGCCAGCAGAGCCCCGACAGGGGGACTAGCGACGAACACCGGGGAGCTGTTTTTT
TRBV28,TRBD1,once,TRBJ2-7,CASSLDRQAYF,TGTGCCAGCAGTTTGGACAGGCAAGCTTACTTC
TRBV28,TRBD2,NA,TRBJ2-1,CASSFELAANNEQFF,TGTGCCAGCAGTTTCGAGCTAGCGGCAAACAATGAGCAGTTCTTC
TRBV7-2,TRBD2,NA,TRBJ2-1,CASYPVSGGANEQFF,TGTGCCAGTTATCCTGTTAGCGGGGGGGCCAATGAGCAGTTCTTC